These T cell receptor beta chains were read from a single sample in a study of cytomegalovirus exposure and HLA in healthy donors. The data were produced by immunoSEQ multiplex PCR, yet TCRdb's version contains in-frame clones alone and is incomplete. The sample includes approximately 52,000 clones, 65% to 85% seen only once; the top ten take 2.5%. Sample: PBMCs. Source of these receptors: a female donor in good health and CMV-seronegative. CDR3s include the opening cysteine and the closing phenylalanine or tryptophan. A D gene is named only where the DNA matches it firmly. Clone size is stated in some rows and not others, as once, few, many or a class when expanded.

CDR3nt: TGTGCCTGGAGTCCTCCTGGGACATTGAACACTGAAGCTTTCTTT
CDR3aa: CAWSPPGTLNTEAFF
v_gene: TRBV30
abundance: .
j_gene: TRBJ1-1
d_gene: .

CDR3nt: TGTGCCAGCAGCTCGGGGACTAGTTGGTCAGATACGCAGTATTTT
CDR3aa: CASSSGTSWSDTQYF
v_gene: TRBV11-3
abundance: .
j_gene: TRBJ2-3
d_gene: TRBD2

CDR3nt: TGTGCCAGCTCACCGACCGACAGGGCGAACACCGGGGAGCTGTTTTTT
CDR3aa: CASSPTDRANTGELFF
v_gene: TRBV18
abundance: once
j_gene: TRBJ2-2
d_gene: TRBD1

CDR3nt: TGTGCCAGCGTAACTAGCGGGGGGGTTTACGAGCAGTACTTC
CDR3aa: CASVTSGGVYEQYF
v_gene: TRBV2
abundance: .
j_gene: TRBJ2-7
d_gene: TRBD2

CDR3nt: TGTGCCAGCAGTGAAGGGACAGGGGACACAGATACGCAGTATTTT
CDR3aa: CASSEGTGDTDTQYF
v_gene: TRBV6-4
abundance: .
j_gene: TRBJ2-3
d_gene: TRBD1

CDR3nt: TGTGCCAGCAGTTACTCGCCAGGGAGGACAGAGACCCAGTACTTC
CDR3aa: CASSYSPGRTETQYF
v_gene: TRBV6-5
abundance: .
j_gene: TRBJ2-5
d_gene: .

CDR3nt: TGCGCCAGCAGCTTCACAGGGAGGAACACTGAAGCTTTCTTT
CDR3aa: CASSFTGRNTEAFF
v_gene: TRBV5-1
abundance: .
j_gene: TRBJ1-1
d_gene: .

CDR3nt: TGTGCCTGGAGGGTGACTAGCGCCACAGATACGCAGTATTTT
CDR3aa: CAWRVTSATDTQYF
v_gene: TRBV30
abundance: .
j_gene: TRBJ2-3
d_gene: TRBD2

CDR3nt: TGTGCCAGCAGCAAAGGACAGGGGACCTACAATGAGCAGTTCTTC
CDR3aa: CASSKGQGTYNEQFF
v_gene: TRBV5-8
abundance: .
j_gene: TRBJ2-1
d_gene: TRBD1

CDR3nt: TGTGCCAGTAGTATCGCAGGGTTTACGCCCTACAATGAGCAGTTCTTC
CDR3aa: CASSIAGFTPYNEQFF
v_gene: TRBV19
abundance: few
j_gene: TRBJ2-1
d_gene: .

CDR3nt: TGTGCCAGCAGCGAGGGACTACTGGGCGAGCAGTACTTC
CDR3aa: CASSEGLLGEQYF
v_gene: TRBV7-2
abundance: .
j_gene: TRBJ2-7
d_gene: TRBD2

CDR3nt: TGTGCCATCAGCAAAGGACAGGGTGACACTGAAGCTTTCTTT
CDR3aa: CAISKGQGDTEAFF
v_gene: TRBV10-3
abundance: .
j_gene: TRBJ1-1
d_gene: TRBD1

CDR3nt: TGTGCCAGCAGCCTGAGCGGGGGCTACGAGCAGTACTTC
CDR3aa: CASSLSGGYEQYF
v_gene: TRBV7-9
abundance: .
j_gene: TRBJ2-7
d_gene: TRBD2

CDR3nt: TGTGCCAGCAGCTTTAGTCTAGCCCGGGGGGATGAGCAGTTCTTC
CDR3aa: CASSFSLARGDEQFF
v_gene: TRBV7-6
abundance: once
j_gene: TRBJ2-1
d_gene: TRBD2

CDR3nt: TGTGCCAGCAGCCCCCCCGGGACTTACAATGAGCAGTTCTTC
CDR3aa: CASSPPGTYNEQFF
v_gene: TRBV9
abundance: .
j_gene: TRBJ2-1
d_gene: .

CDR3nt: TGTGCCAGCAGCTTGAAGGGGCAGTCCGGGGAGCTGTTTTTT
CDR3aa: CASSLKGQSGELFF
v_gene: TRBV13
abundance: .
j_gene: TRBJ2-2
d_gene: .

CDR3nt: TGTGCCAGCAGCTCACAGGGGGCTAACACTGAAGCTTTCTTT
CDR3aa: CASSSQGANTEAFF
v_gene: TRBV7-9
abundance: .
j_gene: TRBJ1-1
d_gene: TRBD1

CDR3nt: TGTGCCAGCAGCCCTGACATGGTAGAGTTGGCTTTCTTT
CDR3aa: CASSPDMVELAFF
v_gene: TRBV5-4
abundance: once
j_gene: TRBJ1-1
d_gene: .